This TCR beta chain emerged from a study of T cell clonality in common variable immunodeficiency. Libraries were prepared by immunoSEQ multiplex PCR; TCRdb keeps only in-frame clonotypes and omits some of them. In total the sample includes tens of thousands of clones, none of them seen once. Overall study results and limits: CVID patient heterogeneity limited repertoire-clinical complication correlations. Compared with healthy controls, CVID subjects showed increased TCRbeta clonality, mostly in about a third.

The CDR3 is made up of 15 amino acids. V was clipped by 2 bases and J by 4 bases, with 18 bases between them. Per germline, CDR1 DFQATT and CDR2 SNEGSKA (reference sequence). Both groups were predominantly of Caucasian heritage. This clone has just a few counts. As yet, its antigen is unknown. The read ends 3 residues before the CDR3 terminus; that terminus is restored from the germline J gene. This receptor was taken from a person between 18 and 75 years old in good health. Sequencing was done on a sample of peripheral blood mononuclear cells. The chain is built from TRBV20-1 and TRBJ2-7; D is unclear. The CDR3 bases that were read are TGCAGTGCTAGATGGGCCGCCCGTCTGAATTACGAG. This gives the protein CSARWAARLNYE. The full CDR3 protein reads CSARWAARLNYEQYF.